This T cell receptor beta chain was sequenced for a study of prognosis after radiotherapy for stage I lung cancer (TCRdb year 2021). Background on the whole study: Between early 2018 and 2019, around 20 patients with stage I NSCLC were enrolled in Nanjing, China. The study sequenced about 38 blood samples from roughly 20 patients, one before and one after SBRT per patient. SBRT was not combined with any concurrent therapy in any patient. Tumor histology was squamous cell carcinoma in over 5 patients and adenocarcinoma in about a dozen. Newly diagnosed primary stage I lung tumors were found in some 15 patients, while oligometastatic NSCLC after surgical resection of the primary tumor was found in a few. SBRT was given in 3 to 5 fractions with a biologically effective dose of at least 100 Gy, using image-guided IMRT or VMAT. All patients were considered medically inoperable, owing to comorbidities in 11 to 12 and refusal of surgery in several. Peripheral blood TCR beta repertoires were profiled in stage I NSCLC patients before and after stereotactic body radiotherapy, and the repertoires were related to distant failure. After SBRT, distant metastases developed in four of the 19 patients at a median of 7 months, while the remaining 15 patients had no significant progression. The cohort comprised over ten men and five or six women with a median age of around 74 years, ranging from roughly 53 to 95 years.

What the authors observed across the whole study: After SBRT, the number of unique TCR clones decreased (median approximately 9,100 before versus fewer than 7,500 after; Wilcoxon paired P=0.011). Whether the expanded TCR clones were tumor-specific was not determined. The small cohort and short follow-up limited the study, so independent validation of the findings is needed. Post-SBRT Shannon entropy and its change from baseline were lower in patients who developed distant metastases; baseline Shannon entropy was not associated with metastases. No adjustment for multiple comparisons was applied to any of the reported P values. Differences in TRBV and TRBJ usage frequencies by metastasis status were reportedly observed in two V genes at baseline and in 10 or so V and two J genes after SBRT.

Including the terminal cysteine and phenylalanine, the CDR3 comprises 16 residues. Just CDR3 DNA is preserved here, 48 bases in frame from base 1. CDR1 and CDR2 are drawn from the germline V gene: MGHRA, YSYEKL. V drops 0 bases and J drops 3 bases, leaving 14 bases in between. This clonotype came up many times. Its recognized antigen is unknown. It has no much larger one-base neighbor in the sample; base qualities were not kept. Two rounds of multiplex PCR were used to amplify the TCR beta CDR3 region from genomic DNA. In the first PCR round, primers specific to each TRBV and TRBJ gene were used, and the primer sequences were filed in Chinese patent CN105087789A. Universal primers were used in the second round of PCR. The Roche High Pure PCR Template Preparation Kit was used to extract genomic DNA from frozen PBMCs. Paired-end sequencing with 151 bp reads was performed on the libraries using an Illumina HiSeq 3000. In the source study's methods: Raw reads lacking the multiplex PCR primer sequences were removed with CutAdapt. PEAR was used to merge high-quality paired reads into contigs. By alignment to reference sequences, MiXCR assigned TRB V, D and J gene segments to each contig. To remove sequencing errors, CDR3 sequences were clustered according to base quality and sequence similarity. Shannon entropy, normalized by the natural log of the productive TCR sequence number, served as the measure of diversity. Clonality was defined as one minus Shannon entropy divided by the natural log of the number of unique clonotypes. The Youden index of ROC curves was used to select progression-free survival cut-offs for repertoire metrics, and analyses were performed in R 3.5.3. TCRdb applied fastp at Q25 and MiXCR to the public reads, then kept only in-frame beta chains. All rows with the same CDR3 protein become a single entry with the most common DNA and genes. The V and J calls were determined by TCRdb, not by the authors. The sample records 20,000 to 25,000 distinct CDR3 sequences, roughly 45% of which are singletons. Clones ranked in the top ten supply 30% to 40% of the sample.

All patients had node-negative disease on CT and PET/CT, and none had a history of other malignancies or prior chemotherapy or radiotherapy. At each of two time points, six milliliters of peripheral venous blood were collected into EDTA tubes. Ficoll-Paque Plus density-gradient centrifugation was used to isolate PBMCs. Right after collection, samples were kept at -80 degrees C until analysis. The V gene is TRBV4-1 and the J gene is TRBJ1-2, with no reliable assignment of the D segment. This receptor was identified in a donor over 45 with non-small cell lung cancer. Here the sequenced sample was PBMCs, taken before or after stereotactic body radiation therapy (not recorded which). The CDR3 is CASSQDRLTKYYGYTF. The DNA sequence is as follows: TGCGCCAGCAGCCAAGACCGTCTGACGAAATACTATGGCTACACCTTC.